Below, one T cell receptor (beta chain) is given with its context. This sample stems from a study of blood T cell repertoires in COVID-19. Study-wide context: COVID-19 samples, acute and convalescent, were from the United States, Italy and Spain.

Profiled with immunoSEQ multiplex PCR; TCRdb holds only in-frame clones, not every one. Here the sample spans over 130,000 clones, 60% to 85% being singletons. CDR1 and CDR2 (germline): SGHTA, FQGNSA. CDR3 length equals 15 residues. V shed 4 bases, J shed 13 bases, and the junction held 12 bases outside the gene matches. The chain carries TRBV7-2 and TRBJ2-5; 13 bases line up with TRBD2. The sequence derives from a man aged 50 or older with acute or convalescent COVID-19. Specimen: peripheral blood. In nucleotides, the CDR3 is TGTGCCAGCAGCTCTCAAGGACTAGCGGGGGCCCGCCCGTACTTC. Protein: CASSSQGLAGARPYF.